This TCR beta chain was captured by sequencing in a study of blood T cell repertoires in COVID-19 (dated by TCRdb to 2018 to 2020). Notes on the research overall: Samples covering the acute and convalescent phases of COVID-19 were provided by collaborators in the United States, Italy and Spain. The prospective study material was composed of cDNA or gDNA derived from T cells, B-cell-depleted T cells, or PBMCs. The dataset comprised deeply sampled blood TCRbeta repertoires from subjects exposed to, actively infected with, or recovered from COVID-19. The repertoires were released in a freely available public database meant as a resource for research on the immune response to SARS-CoV-2. The samples were drawn from two sources: the first 160 participants of the ongoing ImmuneRACE study, and 1,000 to 1,500 subjects contributed by 6 global collaborators. The sample metadata nearly always contained a de-identified subject ID, COVID-19 status, age in years and sex. Where available, HLA class I and class II types were obtained from metadata supplied by the sample provider rather than from assay-based typing.

In Seattle, one collaborating source enrolled patients while the infection was active and tracked those patients longitudinally over the course of disease. The collaborating institutions used their own protocols to collect whole blood in K2EDTA tubes. For TCRbeta analysis, collaborator samples were shipped as frozen whole blood, as isolated PBMCs, or as DNA extracted from either sample type. Counted from cysteine to phenylalanine, this CDR3 has 13 amino acids. Only CDR3 DNA remains: 39 bases, in frame from the first base. From V the trimming removes 8 bases and from J it removes 2 bases, while the gene matches leave 1 base of the junction unaccounted for. According to the germline V gene (reference sequence), CDR1 reads MNHNY and CDR2 reads SVGAGI. About this clone itself: Its antigen remains unidentified. Per-base quality was not reported, and no clone a single base away is much larger than it.

Results and caveats for the whole study, not just this receptor: How much clinical and demographic metadata was included differed by source and by participant, and the metadata was provided uncurated.

TCRbeta CDR3 regions were amplified from genomic DNA using the immunoSEQ Assay, a bias-controlled multiplex PCR. As for the original processing: Nucleated cell counts per sample were estimated from amplification of reference gene primers within the assay. To quantify the absolute abundance of each unique TCRbeta CDR3 rearrangement, sequence reads were collapsed and filtered. Productive Simpson clonality was computed per sample as the square root of Simpson's diversity index over productive rearrangements. Entries here come from immuneACCESS through TCRdb and include only in-frame sequences with V and J called. Some clones fail to appear in such tables; in the studies checked, an unresolved V gene covers under half of the shortfall, and the cause of the remainder is unknown. The V and J calls and clone size are taken from that table; D and trimming were inferred from the DNA. Recorded for this sample are 150,000 to 200,000 clones; approximately 90% of them occurred a single time. More than 4.5% of the sample rests with the top ten.

Sequencing used peripheral blood. The receptor's source is a man aged 30 to 45 with COVID-19, enrolled during active disease. The sequence is built from TRBV6-6 and TRBJ1-2; 11 of the junction bases match TRBD1. The DNA reads as follows: TGTGCCAGCCGGGACAGGGGGAACTATGGCTACACCTTC. Its protein is CASRDRGNYGYTF.